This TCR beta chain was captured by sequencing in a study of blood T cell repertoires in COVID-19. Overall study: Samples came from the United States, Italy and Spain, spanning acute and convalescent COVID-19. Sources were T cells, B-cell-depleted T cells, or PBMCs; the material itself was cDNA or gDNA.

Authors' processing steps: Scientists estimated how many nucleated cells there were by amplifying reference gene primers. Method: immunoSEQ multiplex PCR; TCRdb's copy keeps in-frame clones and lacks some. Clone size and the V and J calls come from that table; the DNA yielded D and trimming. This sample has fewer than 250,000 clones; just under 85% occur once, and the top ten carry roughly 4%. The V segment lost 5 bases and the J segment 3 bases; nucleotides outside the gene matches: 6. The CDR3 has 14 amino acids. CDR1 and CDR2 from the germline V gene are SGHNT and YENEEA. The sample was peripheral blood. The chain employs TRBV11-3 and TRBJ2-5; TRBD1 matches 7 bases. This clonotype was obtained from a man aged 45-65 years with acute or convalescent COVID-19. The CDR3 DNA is TGTGCCAGCAGCCCCCGGGACAGAAAAGAGACCCAGTACTTC. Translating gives CASSPRDRKETQYF.